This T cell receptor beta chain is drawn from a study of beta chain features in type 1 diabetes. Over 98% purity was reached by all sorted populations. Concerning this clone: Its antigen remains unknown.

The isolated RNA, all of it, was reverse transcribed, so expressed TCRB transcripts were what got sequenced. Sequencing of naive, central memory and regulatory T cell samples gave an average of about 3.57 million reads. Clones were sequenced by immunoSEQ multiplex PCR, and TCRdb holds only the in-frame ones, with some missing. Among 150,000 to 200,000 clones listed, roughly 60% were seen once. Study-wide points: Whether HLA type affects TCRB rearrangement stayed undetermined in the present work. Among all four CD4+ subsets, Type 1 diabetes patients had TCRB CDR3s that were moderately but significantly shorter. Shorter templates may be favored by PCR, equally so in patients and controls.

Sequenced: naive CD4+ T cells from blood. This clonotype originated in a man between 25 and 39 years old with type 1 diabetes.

CDR3 DNA sequence: TGTGCCAGCAGTCACCGGCACAGGGGGTCCTACGAGCAGTACTTC. Translating gives CASSHRHRGSYEQYF. This sequence joins TRBV11-2 and TRBJ2-7; TRBD1 aligns across 8 bases. Per germline, CDR1 SGHAT and CDR2 FQNNGV. This CDR3 has 15 residues. The trim removed 6 bases at V and 1 base at J, leaving 8 bases unmatched.